Listed here is a single TCR beta chain. Its antigen is still unknown. This sample is part of a study of T cell responses to AZD1222 COVID-19 vaccine. Whole-study findings and limits: All repertoire sampling was performed exclusively after the peak T cell response. Vaccine-associated CD4 TCRs spanned spike, dominant at 160-218 and 743-854. Among the donors, most were white British and more were female, and clonal diversity was possibly underestimated. Breadth and depth of Spike-specific TCRs rose after two AZD1222 doses.

The V gene's germline CDR1 is LNHDA and CDR2 SQIVND (reference sequence). The trim removed 10 bases at V and 5 bases at J, leaving 10 bases unmatched. The CDR3 sequence is 14 residues long. This table comes from immunoSEQ multiplex PCR, and its TCRdb copy is limited to in-frame clones, with some not included. The sample holds 150,000 to 200,000 clones, approximately 94% seen once. This TCR came from an adult who received the MenACWY meningococcal vaccine as a control. Sequencing was performed on peripheral blood, taken 28 days after the second dose of the MenACWY control vaccine. V is TRBV19 and J is TRBJ1-2, with 10 bases matching TRBD1. DNA for the CDR3: TGTGCCACCCTAAGGGACAGGGGTCCATATGGCTACACCTTC. This encodes CATLRDRGPYGYTF.